This T cell receptor beta chain was obtained from a study of beta chain features in type 1 diabetes (dated by TCRdb to the late 2010s). In terms of the full investigation: No differences in mean age, gender distribution, total cell number or subset yield were found between patients and healthy donors. A total of 90 million to 120 million sorted cells were examined across all samples, and a strong correlation was observed between cell number per subset and RNA yield. The study compared TCRB repertoires of sorted circulating CD4+ T cell subsets between recently diagnosed type 1 diabetes patients and matched healthy donors. Naive and central memory subsets were obtained from all 30 or so donors, but regulatory and stem cell-like memory subsets were isolated from only 8 patients and roughly eight healthy donors. What the research found in general, with its limitations: Shorter templates might be favored by PCR, yet because patient and control samples were amplified and corrected together, any such skew would affect both groups equally. Naive, central memory and regulatory TCRB repertoires appeared to be more similar among patients than among healthy donors. Because the HLA sub-analyses included only small numbers of individuals, any influence of HLA type on TCRB rearrangement was left unresolved. Because cDNA was sequenced instead of genomic DNA, highly expressing activated cells could be over-represented, though the groups showed no difference in activation or CD3 levels. Fewer insertions and more nucleotide deletions at VDJ recombination sites were observed in patients with type 1 diabetes, implying thymic rearrangement abnormalities. A moderate but significant shortening of TCRB CDR3 length was observed in type 1 diabetes patients in all four CD4+ subsets.

The CDR1 and CDR2 encoded by the germline V gene are SGHTA and FQGNSA. V and J lose 5 bases and 4 bases, and a span of 11 bases separates them. The CDR3 starts with the cysteine, ends with the phenylalanine, and has 13 residues. Only the CDR3 region is kept as DNA, spanning 39 bases read in frame from base 1. All of the isolated RNA was reverse transcribed with the High Capacity cDNA Reverse Transcription Kit, so expressed TCRB transcripts were sequenced. Deep immunoSEQ sequencing was performed on naive, central memory and regulatory T cell samples, with an average of about 4 million total reads per sample. After sorted cells were lysed in RLT buffer, RNA was extracted with DNase-treated RNeasy Micro or Mini kits, with the choice depending on cell number. Each cell subset was processed on its own to prevent cross-contamination, while patient and healthy donor samples were processed together. TCRB sequences were amplified from cDNA with the immunoSEQ multiplex PCR, producing 87-bp fragments spanning the CDR3 region. Amplicons were sequenced on the Illumina HiSeq platform. For the original study's pipeline: PCR bias was corrected computationally using synthetic template baselines, and reads within Hamming distance 2 were collapsed, with unmergeable singletons discarded. Reads were aligned against IMGT to assign V, D and J genes, CDR3 length and insertions or deletions at six rearrangement sites. Clonotype counts were normalized to sorted cell number within each subset before computing true diversity and Gini coefficients with the tcR R package. Repertoire sharing was quantified using the overlap coefficient calculated on TCRB nucleotide sequences. Out-of-frame TCRB sequences from naive cells were analyzed to stand in for the pre-selection repertoire. TCRdb retrieved this table from immuneACCESS and kept in-frame rearrangements only. Not all clones are present; in checked studies, unresolved V genes account for under half, and no reason is known for the remainder. V, J and clone size were drawn from that table, and D and trimming were deduced from the DNA. The sample has around 350,000 clones on record, around 12% of them singletons. The biggest ten clones account for around 0.015% of the sample.

As regards this clone: It lacks a known antigen. Base qualities are not recorded, but no much larger clone differs from it by a single base.

A single peripheral blood draw of approximately 120 mL on average was collected from each donor into heparinised tubes. Using a panel that included CD45RO, CCR7, CD25, CD127, CD95 and CD27, naive, central memory, regulatory and stem cell-like memory CD4+ T cells were sorted on a BD FACSAria II. Every sorted population had a purity above 95%. PBMCs were isolated immediately by Lymphoprep density gradient centrifugation and stained directly without culture. To minimize batch effects, samples were stained and sorted in pairs, one healthy donor with one patient per experiment. This TCR came from a man aged 18 to 30 in good health. In this chain, TRBV7-2 is recombined with TRBJ1-1; the D segment could be TRBD1, given 6 matching bases. The sequencing input was naive CD4+ T cells from blood. Per the publication, the cell subset or site label means: true naive CD4+ T cells. The CDR3 protein sequence reads: CASSAQQGTEAFF. The DNA sequence reads TGTGCCAGCAGCGCCCAACAGGGCACTGAAGCTTTCTTT.